One and the same sample provided the 5 T cell receptor beta chains below, sequenced in a study of Ad26.COV2.S vaccination and SARS-CoV-2 variants. TCRdb's table, derived via immunoSEQ multiplex PCR, lists solely in-frame clones and lacks some. The sample lists 350,000 to 600,000 clones; around 89% were seen once. Treatment in this sample: around 19 received Ad26.COV2.S at low or high dose, single or two shots; roughly 5 received placebo; per-sample allocation not given. Material that was analyzed had been drawn on day 63 after the first vaccine or placebo injection. The sequencing here drew on peripheral blood, taken in a trial of Ad26.COV2.S vaccine versus placebo. The receptors originated from a person between 18 and 65 years old who received the Ad26.COV2.S COVID-19 vaccine or a placebo.

The chain employs TRBV7-2 and TRBJ2-5, with 13 bases fitting TRBD2. Trimming at V came to 5 bases and at J to 5 bases, leaving 5 bases not matched to a gene. The CDR3 is 15 amino acids. CDR1 and CDR2 from the germline V gene are SGHTA and FQGNSA. The CDR3 region has the DNA TGTGCCAGCAGCACTAGCGGGGGGGCGCGGGAGACCCAGTACTTC. Protein: CASSTSGGARETQYF. The complete variable domain, with remaining parts taken from reference TRBV7-2 and TRBJ2-5, reads GAGVSQSPSNKVTEKGKDVELRCDPISGHTALYWYRQSLGQGLEFLIYFQGNSAPDKSGLPSDRFSAERTGGSVSTLTIQRTQQEDSAVYLCASSTSGGARETQYFGPGTRLLVL.

Concerning this clone: A junction end diverges from the germline sequence, so it may reflect a read error. The chain uses TRBV24-1 and TRBJ2-3; TRBD2 aligns across 8 bases. In germline, CDR1 is KGHDR, CDR2 SFDVKD. The CDR3 totals 15 residues. The DNA of the CDR3 is TGTGCCACCAGTGACTCTAGCGGGCGCACAGATACGCGGTATTTT. This encodes CATSDSSGRTDTRYF.

The chain uses TRBV2 and TRBJ2-7, with 8 bases that match TRBD1. CDR3 size: 13 residues. J was trimmed by 0 bases and V by 8 bases; bases with no gene match: 3. CDR1 and CDR2 from the germline V gene are SNHLY and FYNNEI. The CDR3 spells CASRDRHSYEQYF. In DNA form, the CDR3 reads TGTGCCAGCCGGGACAGGCACTCCTACGAGCAGTACTTC.

A word on this clone: A read error may account for a junction end that differs from germline. This chain uses TRBV2 with TRBJ2-7; TRBD2 is a possible D gene (6 bases). CDR3 length: 12 amino acids. Germline values: CDR1 SNHLY, CDR2 FYNNEI. The CDR3 reads CASSESGDRRPF. The CDR3 DNA reads as TGTGCCAGCAGTGAATCGGGGGACCGAAGACCTTTC.

V usage is TRBV7-9 and J usage is TRBJ1-1, with 8 bases identical to TRBD1. CDR1 is SEHNR, CDR2 FQNEAQ, per germline (reference sequence). The CDR3 sequence is 13 residues long. The V and J ends lost 4 bases and 6 bases, in that order; junction bases with no gene match: 4. DNA for the CDR3: TGTGCCAGCAGCTATGACAGGGGAGCTGAAGCTTTCTTT. Residues: CASSYDRGAEAFF.